Listed below are T cell receptor beta chains from one sample, sequenced in a study of T cells in Graves' hyperthyroidism and ophthalmopathy. TCRdb processed the multiplex PCR reads anew with MiXCR; each CDR3 protein has one entry. Counted here are 600,000 or so distinct CDR3 sequences, 40% to 55% occurring once; the ten biggest clones make up just over 8%. Sequenced sample: peripheral blood or thyroid tissue (not recorded which). All receptors derive from a woman aged 18-29 years with Graves' hyperthyroidism. CDR3s include the opening cysteine and the closing phenylalanine or tryptophan. Each record gives: D gene, clone size, V gene, J gene, CDR3 DNA, CDR3 protein. D genes are given only for firm matches. Expanded clones get a size class; other rows say once, few or many, or leave the size out.

D: .; size: .; V: TRBV24-1; J: TRBJ2-7; DNA: TGTGCCACCAGAGGAAGCATTGGGTACGAGCAGTACTTC; CDR3: CATRGSIGYEQYF
D: .; size: .; V: TRBV5-1; J: TRBJ1-2; DNA: TGTGCCAGCAGCTGGTGGACGTTGAACTATGGCTACACCTTC; CDR3: CASSWWTLNYGYTF
D: TRBD1; size: .; V: TRBV25-1; J: TRBJ1-2; DNA: TGTGCCAGCAGTTACTCCGCCGGGACAGCGCAATATGGCTACACCTTC; CDR3: CASSYSAGTAQYGYTF
D: TRBD1; size: few; V: TRBV29-1; J: TRBJ2-7; DNA: TGCAGCGTTGAAGTTCTTCGGACAGGGGGCGAATACGAGCAGTACTTC; CDR3: CSVEVLRTGGEYEQYF
D: .; size: many; V: TRBV7-9; J: TRBJ2-6; DNA: TGTGCCAGCAGGTGGTCGAGCTCTGGGGCCAACGTCCTGACTTTC; CDR3: CASRWSSSGANVLTF
D: .; size: .; V: TRBV15; J: TRBJ2-7; DNA: TGTGCCACCAGCAGCTACACCGGGACACCCACCTACGAGCAGTACTTC; CDR3: CATSSYTGTPTYEQYF
D: .; size: .; V: TRBV5-1; J: TRBJ1-1; DNA: TGCGCCAGCAGCTTGGAACAGATGGACACTGAAGCTTTCTTT; CDR3: CASSLEQMDTEAFF
D: TRBD2; size: .; V: TRBV2; J: TRBJ2-3; DNA: TGTGCCAGCACCAAACTAGCGGGAGGGCCGAATACGCAGTATTTT; CDR3: CASTKLAGGPNTQYF
D: .; size: many; V: TRBV10-2; J: TRBJ2-2; DNA: TGCGCCAGCAGTGAACATTCGAACACCGGGGAGCTGTTTTTT; CDR3: CASSEHSNTGELFF
D: .; size: .; V: TRBV2; J: TRBJ2-6; DNA: TGTGCCAGCAGCCAATGGGTCGGCTCTGGGGCCAACGTCCTGACTTTC; CDR3: CASSQWVGSGANVLTF
D: TRBD2; size: few; V: TRBV7-2; J: TRBJ2-7; DNA: TGTGCCAGCAGCAGGGGACTAGCGGATTACGAGCAGTACTTC; CDR3: CASSRGLADYEQYF
D: TRBD1; size: .; V: TRBV2; J: TRBJ1-2; DNA: TGTGCCAGCAGTGAAGATAGGACAGGGGCGGGGTATGGCTACACCTTC; CDR3: CASSEDRTGAGYGYTF
D: .; size: few; V: TRBV7-6; J: TRBJ1-2; DNA: TGTGCCAGCAGCTTCCGGGGCCCTTCAGGCTACACCTTC; CDR3: CASSFRGPSGYTF
D: .; size: .; V: TRBV29-1; J: TRBJ1-4; DNA: TGCAGCCATCCGGGGCCGGAGGTTGAAAAACTGTTTTTT; CDR3: CSHPGPEVEKLFF
D: .; size: .; V: TRBV25-1; J: TRBJ2-7; DNA: TGTGCCAGCATCAGGGGCCTAACCTACGAGCAGTACTTC; CDR3: CASIRGLTYEQYF
D: .; size: many; V: TRBV20-1; J: TRBJ1-6; DNA: TGCAGTGCTAGTCCACAGGACGGTTCACCCCTCCACTTT; CDR3: CSASPQDGSPLHF
D: .; size: few; V: TRBV2; J: TRBJ2-2; DNA: TGTGCCAGCAGTGAGCGGGGTCGGACCGGGGAGCTGTTTTTT; CDR3: CASSERGRTGELFF
D: TRBD2; size: .; V: TRBV24-1; J: TRBJ2-5; DNA: TGTGCCACCAGTGATTTGGCCGGGACTAGCGGGAGAGAGACCCAGTACTTC; CDR3: CATSDLAGTSGRETQYF
D: TRBD2; size: .; V: TRBV11-2; J: TRBJ2-5; DNA: TGTGCCAGCAGCGCCGGGACTAGCGGGAGGGCGGTCCGGGTGAGCCAGTACTTC; CDR3: CASSAGTSGRAVRVSQYF
D: .; size: .; V: TRBV11-3; J: TRBJ1-1; DNA: TGTGCCAGCAATACCAGGGATATCACTGAAGCTTTCTTT; CDR3: CASNTRDITEAFF
D: .; size: few; V: TRBV19; J: TRBJ2-5; DNA: TGTGCCAGTAGTATGGGGATCCAAGAGACCCAGTACTTC; CDR3: CASSMGIQETQYF
D: .; size: .; V: TRBV7-9; J: TRBJ1-1; DNA: TGTGCCAGCTCACCCCAGAAGAACACTGAAGCTTTCTTT; CDR3: CASSPQKNTEAFF
D: .; size: few; V: TRBV19; J: TRBJ1-1; DNA: TGTGCCAGTAGTAAGACAGGTACCATAACTGAAGCTTTCTTT; CDR3: CASSKTGTITEAFF
D: .; size: few; V: TRBV29-1; J: TRBJ2-2; DNA: TGCAGCGTTGTGATACAGGGATCCGGGGAGCTGTTTTTT; CDR3: CSVVIQGSGELFF
D: .; size: many; V: TRBV10-2; J: TRBJ1-1; DNA: TGCGCCAGCAGTGAGGGCACTGTAGTGTGGGAAGCTTTCTTT; CDR3: CASSEGTVVWEAFF
D: TRBD1; size: .; V: TRBV6-5; J: TRBJ1-2; DNA: TGTGCCAGCAGCCGTACCGGGACAGGGTATGGCTACACCTTC; CDR3: CASSRTGTGYGYTF
D: .; size: .; V: TRBV5-1; J: TRBJ1-4; DNA: TGCGCCAGCAGCCTGATGGGGAGTTTTAATGAAAAACTGTTTTTT; CDR3: CASSLMGSFNEKLFF
D: TRBD1; size: .; V: TRBV5-1; J: TRBJ1-4; DNA: TGCGCCAGCAGCGGGGACAGGGGCGAACTGTTTTTT; CDR3: CASSGDRGELFF